This T cell receptor beta chain was retrieved from a study of cytomegalovirus exposure and HLA in healthy donors. Study results and limitations: Earlier analysis looked at TCR beta V segments, and most were productive about 87% or about 30% of the time. Some highly shared sequence variants likely arose as a pipeline artifact.

CDR3 length: 12 residues. In germline, CDR1 is MNHEY, CDR2 SMNVEV (reference sequence). V gave up 6 bases and J gave up 6 bases, with 11 bases separating them. Points on this clone: Its antigen remains unidentified. This specimen includes other DNA sequences encoding the same CDR3.

Primers for the PCR totalled 60 Vbeta and 13 Jbeta. Repertoires were generated with immunoSEQ multiplex PCR, while TCRdb's copy carries only in-frame clones and drops some. The repertoire includes about 160,000 clones, 79% of them detected once, and about 5.9% sits in the top ten. Material: PBMCs. The sequence was obtained from a man aged 45 to 65 in good health and CMV-seropositive. The chain is built from TRBV27 and TRBJ1-1, with D perhaps TRBD1 (5 bases). CDR3 amino acids: CASSPGGAEAFF. DNA of the CDR3: TGTGCCAGCAGCCCCGGGGGGGCTGAAGCTTTCTTT.